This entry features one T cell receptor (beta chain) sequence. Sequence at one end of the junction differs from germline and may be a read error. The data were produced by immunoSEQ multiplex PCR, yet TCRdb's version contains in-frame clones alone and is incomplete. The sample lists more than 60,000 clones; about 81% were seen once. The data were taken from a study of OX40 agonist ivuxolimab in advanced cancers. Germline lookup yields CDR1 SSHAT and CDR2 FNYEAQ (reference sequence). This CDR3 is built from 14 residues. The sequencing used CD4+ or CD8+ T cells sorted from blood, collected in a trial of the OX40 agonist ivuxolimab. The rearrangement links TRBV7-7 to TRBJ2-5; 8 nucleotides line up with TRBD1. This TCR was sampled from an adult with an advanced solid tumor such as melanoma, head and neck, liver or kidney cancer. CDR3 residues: CASSLGTGQETQYF. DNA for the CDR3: TGTGCTAGCAGCTTAGGGACAGGCCAAGAGACCCAGTACTTC.